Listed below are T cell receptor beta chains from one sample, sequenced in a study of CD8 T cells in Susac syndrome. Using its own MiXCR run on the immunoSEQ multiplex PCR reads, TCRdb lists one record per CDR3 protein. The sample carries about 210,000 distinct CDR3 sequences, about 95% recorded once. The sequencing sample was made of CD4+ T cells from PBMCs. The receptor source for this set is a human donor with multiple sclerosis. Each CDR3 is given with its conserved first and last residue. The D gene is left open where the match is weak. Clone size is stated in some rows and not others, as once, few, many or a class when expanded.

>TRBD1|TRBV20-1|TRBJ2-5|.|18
CSARVLRGGNSSRETQYF
TGCAGTGCTAGAGTACTTCGAGGGGGCAACAGTTCGAGGGAGACCCAGTACTTC
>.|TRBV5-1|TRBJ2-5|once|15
CASSKTIRVQETQYF
TGCGCCAGCAGCAAGACCATCAGGGTCCAAGAGACCCAGTACTTC
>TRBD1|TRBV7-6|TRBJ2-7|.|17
CASSSPRTGGSINEQYF
TGTGCCAGCAGCTCTCCGAGGACAGGGGGTTCGATCAACGAGCAGTACTTC
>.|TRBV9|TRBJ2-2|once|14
CASRTALSTGELFF
TGTGCCAGCAGGACAGCACTCTCCACCGGGGAGCTGTTTTTT
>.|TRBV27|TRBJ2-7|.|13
CASSRGPGYEQYF
TGTGCCAGCAGTCGAGGACCAGGCTACGAGCAGTACTTC
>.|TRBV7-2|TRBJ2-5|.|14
CASSARQEVETQYF
TGTGCCAGCAGCGCCCGACAGGAAGTGGAGACCCAGTACTTC
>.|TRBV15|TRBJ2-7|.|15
CATSRDPQPYYEQYF
TGTGCCACCAGCAGAGATCCTCAGCCTTACTACGAGCAGTACTTC
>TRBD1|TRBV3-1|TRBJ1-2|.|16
CASSQEGPGGNYGYTF
TGTGCCAGCAGCCAAGAAGGCCCAGGGGGGAACTATGGCTACACCTTC
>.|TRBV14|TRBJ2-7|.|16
CASSQVQTWSSYEQYF
TGTGCCAGCAGCCAAGTCCAAACATGGAGCTCCTACGAGCAGTACTTC
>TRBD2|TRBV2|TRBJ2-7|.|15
CASSTLAETPYEQYF
TGTGCCAGCAGCACCCTAGCGGAGACCCCCTACGAGCAGTACTTC